Listed below are T cell receptor beta chains from one sample, sequenced in a study of control samples from healthy donors and cancer patients. The protocol was immunoSEQ multiplex PCR, while the TCRdb copy is restricted to in-frame clones and leaves out a portion. Here the sample spans under 450,000 clones, over 75% being singletons. The specimen sequenced was PBMCs. Every receptor here comes from a man aged 40-49 years with head and neck cancer. Each CDR3 is given with its conserved first and last residue. Each record gives: D gene, V gene, CDR3 protein. D genes are given only for firm matches.

NA | TRBV5-1 | CASRDSQETQYF
TRBD2 | TRBV19 | CASSAGLAGVADTQYF
TRBD2 | TRBV11-3 | CASSLGGRVDNEQFF
NA | TRBV5-1 | CASSPGFSAKNIQYF
TRBD1 | TRBV27 | CASSTGTGLYEQYF
TRBD2 | TRBV5-1 | CASQLAGGYNEQFF
NA | TRBV2 | CASSDVGQPPYEQYF
TRBD1 | TRBV7-9 | CASSPGTGGETYPAEAFF
NA | TRBV7-9 | CASSLKAGNTEAFF
NA | TRBV9 | CASSVEQVFSGANVLTF
NA | TRBV10-1 | CASSESTATDTQYF
NA | TRBV28 | CASSLGQGFQPQHF
TRBD2 | TRBV5-4 | CASSKRLAGAPHEQFF
TRBD1 | TRBV19 | CASSPRTGGYEQYF
NA | TRBV30 | CAWSDEGLGSPLHF
TRBD2 | TRBV19 | CASSITSGRVETQYF
NA | TRBV27 | CASRLGANTGELFF
TRBD1 | TRBV3-1/TRBV3-2 | CATSGQGARGQPQHF
NA | TRBV27 | CASSLLGSSQPQHF
NA | TRBV27 | CASGYPGVVEQYF
TRBD2 | TRBV10-3 | CAISVIAGTDTQYF
NA | TRBV11-3 | CASSFLGGGVDNEQFF
NA | TRBV28 | CASSLGQIYGYTF
TRBD1 | TRBV9 | CASSGDRVSEAFF
TRBD1 | TRBV18 | CASSPGDSSYEQYF
TRBD2 | TRBV5-4 | CASSPGLAINTGELFF
NA | TRBV28 | CASTYNTEAFF
TRBD1 | TRBV28 | CASSRQGGEYEQYF
TRBD2 | TRBV10-1 | CASSESGWREYYEQYF
TRBD1 | TRBV11-2 | CASSLVRQGAENTIYF
NA | TRBV19 | CASSIRLSIKETQYF
NA | TRBV19 | CASSMAGWNTGELFF
TRBD1 | TRBV9 | CASSDRTGANTEAFF
NA | TRBV6-1 | CASSDRRAGYGYTF
NA | TRBV12-1 | CASSFIWTEAFF
TRBD2 | TRBV7-6 | CASSPGGDYEQYF
NA | TRBV7-2 | CASSLGGNTGELFF
NA | TRBV12-3/TRBV12-4 | CASSLIQGYEQYF
NA | TRBV12-5 | CASGPLPRDSRRDGYTF
NA | TRBV9 | CASSDGARQAFF
NA | TRBV5-8 | CASSLYPEAFF
TRBD1 | TRBV20-1 | CSASGDRGGNTEAFF
NA | TRBV28 | CASSFGGISYNEQFF
NA | TRBV30 | CAWSLDGNYEQYF
NA | TRBV11-2 | CASSLNSLNEQFF
NA | TRBV5-1 | CASSLVIDRAQETQYF
TRBD1 | TRBV7-9 | CASSLFEGAHQPQHF
NA | TRBV5-6 | CASSRVHNEKLFF
NA | TRBV14 | CASSQKSNVEQYF
NA | TRBV7-9 | CASSLPGFGYTF
NA | TRBV18 | CASSGGPQAKNIQYF